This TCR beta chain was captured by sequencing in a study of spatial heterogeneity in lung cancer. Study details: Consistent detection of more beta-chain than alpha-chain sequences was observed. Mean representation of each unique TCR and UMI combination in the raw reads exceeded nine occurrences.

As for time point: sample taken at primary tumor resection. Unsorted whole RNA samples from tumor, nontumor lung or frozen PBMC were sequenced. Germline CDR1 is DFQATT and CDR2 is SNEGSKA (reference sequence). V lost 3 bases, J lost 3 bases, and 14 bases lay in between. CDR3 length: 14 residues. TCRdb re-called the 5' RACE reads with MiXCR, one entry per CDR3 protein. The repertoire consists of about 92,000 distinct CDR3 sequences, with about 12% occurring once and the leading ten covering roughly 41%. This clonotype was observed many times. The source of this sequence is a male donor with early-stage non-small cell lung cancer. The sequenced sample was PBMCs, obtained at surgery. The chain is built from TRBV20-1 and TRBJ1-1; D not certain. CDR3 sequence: CSASSPISDTEAFF. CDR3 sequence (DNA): TGCAGTGCTAGTTCCCCAATATCAGACACTGAAGCTTTCTTT.